This T cell receptor (beta chain) originates from a study of identical twins (TCRdb year 2016). In terms of the full investigation: To test whether fetal clonotypes persist, this study deep-sequenced TCR alpha and beta repertoires from monozygotic twins, from unrelated adults of various ages, and from cord blood. Replicate twin experiments were performed at different times using different library preparation protocols to rule out contamination. The study at large found these results: Compared with coincidental sharing between unrelated individuals, out-of-frame TCR alpha sequences shared between twins showed an excess of sequences with low generation probability. Because the same donors could not be followed over many years, the conclusions depended on cross-sectional statistical analysis. Fewer insertions were carried by abundant cord blood beta clonotypes, a similar but weaker trend appeared in young adult naive repertoires, and no such trend appeared in memory repertoires. A weaker excess of twin sharing was found in beta out-of-frame sequences because the signal-to-noise ratio was lowered by fewer shared sequences. In monozygotic twins, recombination models systematically underestimated out-of-frame TCR alpha sharing, but the models matched the sharing seen between unrelated individuals. Zero-insertion analyses could be partly confounded by invariant T cells such as MAIT and iNKT, though diverse VJ usage argued against such confounding for most clonotypes.

Only healthy Caucasian donors were included. This clonotype was seen a few times. Its target antigen remains unknown. Base qualities are not recorded, but no much larger clone differs from it by a single base. The method was 5' RACE. The sequencing machine was an Illumina HiSeq 2000. Template switching added a universal primer binding site, and the final cDNA carried a unique molecular identifier that allowed TCR cDNA molecules to be counted accurately. Specific primers in the conserved constant-segment region were used to synthesize first-strand cDNA for the TCR alpha and beta chains. To control for contamination, each cDNA library was double barcoded with a SMART-Mk sample barcode plus Illumina barcodes. Two successive PCR steps introduced TruSeq adapter sequences along with Illumina sample barcodes. The TCR alpha and beta cDNA libraries were sequenced on the Illumina HiSeq platform using custom primers. Turning to the authors' computational methods: MiGEC was used to process raw reads and extract unique molecular identifiers, and MiXCR was used to find CDR3 positions. Recombination models were inferred per individual with the repgenHMM and IGoR tools using an EM algorithm. Shared clonotypes were analyzed with the tcR package in R, and sharing was normalized by the product of cloneset sizes. To study raw recombination free of thymic and clonal selection effects, out-of-frame nonproductive sequences were analyzed. The public sequencing data were trimmed at Q25 with fastp and processed into clonotypes with MiXCR by TCRdb, which kept only in-frame beta chains. All rows with the same CDR3 protein become a single entry with the most common DNA and genes. TCRdb's processing, not the authors', yielded these V and J calls. The sample includes 1,800,000 or so distinct CDR3 sequences, with less than 40% observed a single time. The ten top clones hold about 0.25% of the sample.

There are 16 amino acids in the CDR3, from cysteine to phenylalanine inclusive. The read is trimmed to its CDR3 DNA, 48 bases read in frame from base 1. Trimming costs V 7 bases and J 1 base, and their ends lie 18 bases apart. The germline V gene (reference sequence) gives CDR1 as SGHKS and CDR2 as YYEKEE. The chain is assembled from TRBV5-5 and TRBJ2-1; a tentative D call is TRBD2 (5 bases match). The material sequenced was cord blood. The clonotype was recovered from a newborn girl in good health. The DNA sequence is as follows: TGTGCCAGCGTTGTTGGGAGAATGGTATCCTACAATGAGCAGTTCTTC. This gives the protein CASVVGRMVSYNEQFF.